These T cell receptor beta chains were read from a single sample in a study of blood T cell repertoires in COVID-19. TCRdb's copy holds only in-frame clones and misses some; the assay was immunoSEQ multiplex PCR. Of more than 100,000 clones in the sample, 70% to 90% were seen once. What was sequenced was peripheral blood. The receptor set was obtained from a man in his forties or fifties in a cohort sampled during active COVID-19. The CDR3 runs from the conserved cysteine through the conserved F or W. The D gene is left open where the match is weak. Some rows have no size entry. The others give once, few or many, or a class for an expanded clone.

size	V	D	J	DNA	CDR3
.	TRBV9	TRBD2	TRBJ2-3	TGTGCCAGCAGCGCGGGGGGGAGTCCAGATACGCAGTATTTT	CASSAGGSPDTQYF
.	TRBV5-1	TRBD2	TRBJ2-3	TGCGCCAGCAAGTCTAGCGGGGGGATCACAGATACGCAGTATTTT	CASKSSGGITDTQYF
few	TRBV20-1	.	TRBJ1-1	TGCAGTGCTGCGGGACGTAGTGAAGCTTTCTTT	CSAAGRSEAFF
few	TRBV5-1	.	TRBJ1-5	TGCGCCAGCAGCTTGACAGGGCCGAATCAGCCCCAGCATTTT	CASSLTGPNQPQHF
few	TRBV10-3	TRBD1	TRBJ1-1	TGTGCCTCCAGGGGGCGAGTGAACACTGAAGCTTTCTTT	CASRGRVNTEAFF
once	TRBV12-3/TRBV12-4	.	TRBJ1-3	TGTGCCAGCAGTCCAACAGGACGAAACACCATATATTTT	CASSPTGRNTIYF
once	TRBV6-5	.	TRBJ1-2	TGTGCCAGCAGCGCAGGGTTCGGAGCTAACTATGGCTACACCTTC	CASSAGFGANYGYTF
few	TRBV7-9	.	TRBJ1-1	TGTGCCAGCAGCTTAGGAGGTGGTGAAGCTTTCTTT	CASSLGGGEAFF
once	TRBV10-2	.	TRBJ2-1	TGCGCCAGCAGTGAAACTAGCTATGAGCAGTTCTTC	CASSETSYEQFF
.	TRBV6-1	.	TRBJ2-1	TGTGCCAGCAGTGAAGGGGTTGGGGCGCCCCTCAATGAGCAGTTCTTC	CASSEGVGAPLNEQFF
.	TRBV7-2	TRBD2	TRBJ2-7	TGTGCCAGCAGCTCTAGGGCTAGCGGGGGGGCCTCCTACGAGCAGTACTTC	CASSSRASGGASYEQYF
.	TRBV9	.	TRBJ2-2	TGTGCCAGCAGCGTAGACCCGGTTTCGAACACCGGGGAGCTGTTTTTT	CASSVDPVSNTGELFF
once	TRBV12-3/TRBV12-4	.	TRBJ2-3	TGTGCCAGCAGTTTGGGCGGCGGAGGTACGCAGTATTTT	CASSLGGGGTQYF
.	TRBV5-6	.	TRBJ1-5	TGTGCCAGCAGCTTGGGCCAGACCAGGCTTAGCAATCAGCCCCAGCATTTT	CASSLGQTRLSNQPQHF
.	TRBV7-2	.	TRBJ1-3	TGTGCCAGCAGCTTTGGCCCGCCTGGAAACACCATATATTTT	CASSFGPPGNTIYF
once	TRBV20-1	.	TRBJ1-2	TGCAGTGCTAGAGGTCAGGGCTACACCTTC	CSARGQGYTF
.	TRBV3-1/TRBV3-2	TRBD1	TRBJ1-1	TGTGCCAGCAGCCTACGACAGGGTATCAGTGAAGCTTTCTTT	CASSLRQGISEAFF
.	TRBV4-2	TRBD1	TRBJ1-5	TGTGCCAGCAGCCAGGGGACAGGGGCGAGTCAGCCCCAGCATTTT	CASSQGTGASQPQHF
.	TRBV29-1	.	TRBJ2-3	TGCACAACAGGGTATGGTACGCAGTATTTT	CTTGYGTQYF
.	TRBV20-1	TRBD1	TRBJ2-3	TGCAGTGCTAGTAGGGGGCGGTCAGATACGCAGTATTTT	CSASRGRSDTQYF
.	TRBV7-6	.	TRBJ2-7	TGTGCCAGCAGCTTTGTTAGCGGAGGGATTCCCTACGAGCAGTACTTC	CASSFVSGGIPYEQYF
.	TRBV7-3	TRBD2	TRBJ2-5	TGTGCCAGCAGCTTACTTCCGGGACTAGCGGGGGGGGCCGAGACCCAGTACTTC	CASSLLPGLAGGAETQYF
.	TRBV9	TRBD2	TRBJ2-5	TGTGCCAGCAGCGTTGGGTCCTCCGGACTAGCGGGGGGAGAGACCCAGTACTTC	CASSVGSSGLAGGETQYF
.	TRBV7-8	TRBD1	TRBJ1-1	TGTGCCAGCAGCTCCTCACAGGGGCGCGGGACTGAAGCTTTCTTT	CASSSSQGRGTEAFF
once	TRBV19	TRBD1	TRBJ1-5	TGTGCCAGTAGTATGGTCCCGACAGGGGGGACTCATAGCAATCAGCCCCAGCATTTT	CASSMVPTGGTHSNQPQHF
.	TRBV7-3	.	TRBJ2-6	TGTGCCAGCAGCTTAAAACGAGACTCTGGGGCCAACGTCCTGACTTTC	CASSLKRDSGANVLTF
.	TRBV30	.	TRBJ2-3	TGTGCCCTCGGACTTGATACGCAGTATTTT	CALGLDTQYF
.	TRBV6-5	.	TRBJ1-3	TGTGCCACGGCGGGATACTCTGGAAACACCATATATTTT	CATAGYSGNTIYF
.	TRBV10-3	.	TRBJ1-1	TGTGCCATCAGTGAGGGGGGCGGCACTGAAGCTTTCTTT	CAISEGGGTEAFF
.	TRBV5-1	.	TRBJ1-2	TGCGCCAGCAGCTTGGGGGGCTCGCGGGGCTACACCTTC	CASSLGGSRGYTF
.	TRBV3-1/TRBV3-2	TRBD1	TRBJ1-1	TGTGCCAGCAGCCAGGTGACAGGGGGCACTGAAGCTTTCTTT	CASSQVTGGTEAFF
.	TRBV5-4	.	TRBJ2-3	TGTGCCAGCAGATCAGGGTGGAGCACAGATACGCAGTATTTT	CASRSGWSTDTQYF
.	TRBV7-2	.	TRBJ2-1	TGTGCCAGCAGTCGACGGGGGGACAGGACCTACGAGCAGTTCTTC	CASSRRGDRTYEQFF
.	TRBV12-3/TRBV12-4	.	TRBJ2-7	TGTGCCAGCAGTTTACGGGGGTTCGAGCAGTACTTC	CASSLRGFEQYF
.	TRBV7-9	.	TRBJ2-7	TGTGCCAGCAGCTTAGTAACAGGGCCCTCCTACGAGCAGTACTTC	CASSLVTGPSYEQYF
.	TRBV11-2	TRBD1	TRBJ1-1	TGTGCCAGCAGCTTATTAGGGGGCCACGGCGAAGCTTTCTTT	CASSLLGGHGEAFF
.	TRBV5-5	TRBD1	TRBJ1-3	TGTGCCAGCAGCTGGATGACAGGGCCTCCTGGAAACACCATATATTTT	CASSWMTGPPGNTIYF
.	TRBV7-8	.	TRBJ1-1	TGTGCCAGCAGCTTGTGGGACAAGGGGAACACTGAAGCTTTCTTT	CASSLWDKGNTEAFF
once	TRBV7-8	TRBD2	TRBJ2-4	TGTGCCAGCAGCCCGAGCGGGGGAGTCAGGGCCAAAAACATTCAGTACTTC	CASSPSGGVRAKNIQYF
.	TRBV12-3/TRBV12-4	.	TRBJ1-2	TGTGCCAGCAGTTATCTGAGGGAAAGTGGCTACACCTTC	CASSYLRESGYTF
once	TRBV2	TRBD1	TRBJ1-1	TGTGCCAGCAGTGACCGCTTGGGACAGTATGAAGCTTTCTTT	CASSDRLGQYEAFF
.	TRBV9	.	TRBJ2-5	TGTGCCAGCAGCGTAGTTCCCGGGGGGACCCAGTACTTC	CASSVVPGGTQYF
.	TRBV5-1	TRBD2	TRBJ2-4	TGCGCCAGCAGCTTGGTCGGCGGGAGGGACATTCAGTACTTC	CASSLVGGRDIQYF
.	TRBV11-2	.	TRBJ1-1	TGTGCCAGCAGCTTAGACCTAGGACTGCTGAACACTGAAGCTTTCTTT	CASSLDLGLLNTEAFF
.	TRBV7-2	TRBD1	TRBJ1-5	TGTGCCAGCCGTCGGACAGGGGGATATAGCAATCAGCCCCAGCATTTT	CASRRTGGYSNQPQHF
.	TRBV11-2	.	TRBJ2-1	TGTGCCAGCAGCTTAGGCGGGGGCACCTACAATGAGCAGTTCTTC	CASSLGGGTYNEQFF
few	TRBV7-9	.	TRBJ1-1	TGTGCCAGCAGCATACGACAGGCCAACACTGAAGCTTTCTTT	CASSIRQANTEAFF
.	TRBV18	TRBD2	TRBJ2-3	TGTGCCAGCTTACCGGGACTACGCACAGATACGCAGTATTTT	CASLPGLRTDTQYF
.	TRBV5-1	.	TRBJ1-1	TGCGCCAGCAGCTCCAAGACAGGTATCATGAACACTGAAGCTTTCTTT	CASSSKTGIMNTEAFF
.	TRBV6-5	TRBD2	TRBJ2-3	TGTGCCAGCACTCTAGCGGGGGGGCAGGGAGATACGCAGTATTTT	CASTLAGGQGDTQYF
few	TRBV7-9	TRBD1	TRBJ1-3	TGTGCCAGCAGCCAAGACAGGGTAGGATCTGGAAACACCATATATTTT	CASSQDRVGSGNTIYF
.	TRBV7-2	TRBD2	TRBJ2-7	TGTGCCATCGGCCGGGAGGGAGTACCGGGCGAGCAGTACTTC	CAIGREGVPGEQYF
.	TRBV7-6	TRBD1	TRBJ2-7	TGTGCCAGCAGCTTAGACAGGGGATCCTCCGAGCAGTACTTC	CASSLDRGSSEQYF